This is a list of T cell receptor beta chains from one sample in a study of T cells in Graves' hyperthyroidism and ophthalmopathy. TCRdb re-derived calls from the multiplex PCR reads in MiXCR, one entry per CDR3 protein. This table holds around 700,000 distinct CDR3 sequences, just over 35% found once. Sequenced sample: blood. The receptor set was obtained from a woman aged 40 to 50 with Graves' hyperthyroidism. CDR3s include the opening cysteine and the closing phenylalanine or tryptophan. Each record gives: J gene, V gene, clone size, CDR3 length, D gene, CDR3 protein, CDR3 DNA. D genes are given only for firm matches. The size field is filled for only some rows; it gives once, few, many or a size class.

>TRBJ2-2|TRBV6-5|.|12|.
CASSWCTGELFF
TGTGCCAGCAGTTGGTGCACCGGGGAGCTGTTTTTT
>TRBJ1-2|TRBV25-1|.|11|.
CAWWGGEGYTF
TGTGCCTGGTGGGGCGGGGAAGGCTACACCTTC
>TRBJ1-1|TRBV7-6|many|15|.
CASSLYRASNTEAFF
TGTGCCAGCAGCTTATATAGGGCGTCAAACACTGAAGCTTTCTTT
>TRBJ1-5|TRBV9|few|15|.
CASSPSDGIGQPQHF
TGTGCCAGCAGCCCGTCCGACGGGATTGGTCAGCCCCAGCATTTT
>TRBJ1-1|TRBV5-5|few|14|.
CASSLRGGDTEAFF
TGTGCCAGCAGCTTGAGGGGGGGCGACACTGAAGCTTTCTTT
>TRBJ2-7|TRBV7-9|.|16|.
CASSSPQGVSGDEQYF
TGTGCCAGCAGCTCACCACAGGGAGTGAGTGGTGACGAGCAGTACTTC
>TRBJ1-6|TRBV4-3|many|15|.
CASSQIAGNNSPLHF
TGCGCCAGCAGCCAGATAGCGGGAAATAATTCACCCCTCCACTTT
>TRBJ1-2|TRBV29-1|many|13|TRBD1
CSARGTGKVGYTF
TGCAGCGCAAGAGGGACAGGGAAGGTGGGCTACACCTTC
>TRBJ2-3|TRBV29-1|once|14|TRBD2
CSVASGTSTDTQYF
TGCAGCGTAGCTAGCGGGACTAGCACAGATACGCAGTATTTT
>TRBJ2-3|TRBV10-3|.|11|TRBD1
CAINGQGIKYF
TGTGCCATCAACGGACAGGGTATTAAGTATTTT
>TRBJ1-1|TRBV12-3/TRBV12-4|.|15|.
CASSLQAKVNTEAFF
TGTGCCAGCAGTTTGCAGGCGAAAGTGAACACTGAAGCTTTCTTT
>TRBJ1-3|TRBV19|many|16|.
CASSMFRDYSGNTIYF
TGTGCCAGTAGTATGTTTCGGGATTACAGTGGAAACACCATATATTTT
>TRBJ1-1|TRBV7-2|.|15|.
CASSLMFGGGTEAFF
TGTGCCAGCAGCTTAATGTTCGGGGGAGGAACTGAAGCTTTCTTT
>TRBJ1-1|TRBV20-1|few|13|.
CSARRGQNTEAFF
TGCAGTGCTAGAAGGGGACAGAACACTGAAGCTTTCTTT
>TRBJ2-7|TRBV9|few|18|TRBD1
CASSRFPGQVFPEHEQYF
TGTGCCAGCAGCCGCTTCCCGGGACAGGTCTTCCCCGAACACGAGCAGTACTTC
>TRBJ1-2|TRBV6-4|many|13|.
CASSDSGAYGYTF
TGTGCCAGCAGTGACTCAGGAGCATATGGCTACACCTTC
>TRBJ1-1|TRBV12-3/TRBV12-4|many|15|.
CASSPTALGTTEAFF
TGTGCCAGCAGTCCAACAGCACTCGGGACCACTGAAGCTTTCTTT
>TRBJ1-6|TRBV12-3/TRBV12-4|.|16|.
CASSPTVAKWSSPLHF
TGTGCCAGCAGTCCCACCGTCGCGAAGTGGAGTTCACCCCTCCACTTT
>TRBJ1-4|TRBV5-4|.|14|.
CASSLGPYSEKLFF
TGTGCCAGCAGTTTGGGACCGTACTCTGAAAAACTGTTTTTT
>TRBJ2-7|TRBV29-1|.|13|TRBD1
CSVRDRDSYEQYF
TGCAGCGTACGGGACAGGGACTCCTACGAGCAGTACTTC
>TRBJ1-1|TRBV7-9|few|16|.
CASSHRSTRGRTEAFF
TGTGCCAGCAGCCATAGGTCGACCAGGGGTCGGACTGAAGCTTTCTTT
>TRBJ2-7|TRBV9|.|15|TRBD2
CASSVGGSGAYEQYF
TGTGCCAGCAGCGTAGGAGGTAGCGGGGCGTACGAGCAGTACTTC
>TRBJ2-1|TRBV9|few|16|.
CASSPGVGLVGSEQFF
TGTGCCAGCAGCCCGGGGGTGGGACTGGTAGGATCTGAGCAGTTCTTC
>TRBJ1-2|TRBV7-2|many|14|.
CASSFPGSPYGYTF
TGTGCCAGCAGCTTTCCAGGGTCACCCTATGGCTACACCTTC
>TRBJ1-5|TRBV18|few|13|TRBD1
CASSQGADQPQHF
TGTGCCAGCTCGCAGGGGGCAGATCAGCCCCAGCATTTT
>TRBJ1-6|TRBV10-2|many|14|.
CASSEDGLNSPLHF
TGCGCCAGCAGTGAGGACGGGCTGAATTCACCCCTCCACTTT
>TRBJ2-7|TRBV20-1|.|11|.
CSARAPREQYF
TGCAGTGCTAGAGCCCCCCGGGAGCAGTACTTC
>TRBJ2-7|TRBV29-1|many|11|.
CSVEVRGEQYF
TGCAGCGTTGAAGTGCGGGGCGAGCAGTACTTC
>TRBJ2-2|TRBV6-5|.|14|TRBD2
CATVAGSNTGELFF
TGTGCCACCGTAGCGGGTTCGAACACCGGGGAGCTGTTTTTT
>TRBJ1-3|TRBV6-6|.|17|.
CASSYVRVENSGNTIYF
TGTGCCAGCAGTTACGTTCGGGTGGAGAACTCCGGAAACACCATATATTTT
>TRBJ1-5|TRBV7-2|many|16|.
CASSLFGNSGNQPQHF
TGTGCCAGCAGCTTATTTGGGAATTCGGGCAATCAGCCCCAGCATTTT
>TRBJ2-7|TRBV6-5|.|16|TRBD2
CASSWTSGGDSYEQYF
TGTGCCAGCAGCTGGACTAGCGGGGGGGACTCCTACGAGCAGTACTTC
>TRBJ1-1|TRBV29-1|many|13|.
CSVVGWEGTEAFF
TGCAGCGTCGTGGGGTGGGAGGGGACTGAAGCTTTCTTT
>TRBJ1-1|TRBV7-9|.|15|.
CASSPYGVDGTEAFF
TGTGCCAGCAGCCCGTACGGGGTAGATGGCACTGAAGCTTTCTTT
>TRBJ1-1|TRBV7-2|.|18|.
CASSSQRAFGGMNTGAFF
TGTGCCAGCAGCTCCCAAAGGGCCTTTGGGGGTATGAACACTGGAGCTTTCTTT
>TRBJ1-1|TRBV5-8|.|13|.
CASSFLGGGKAFF
TGTGCCAGCAGCTTTCTGGGGGGAGGAAAAGCTTTCTTT
>TRBJ1-6|TRBV6-2/TRBV6-3|.|17|.
CASSYSRTGWFGSPLHF
TGTGCCAGCAGTTACTCGAGGACCGGGTGGTTTGGTTCACCCCTCCACTTT
>TRBJ1-1|TRBV2|few|13|.
CASSELRNTEAFF
TGTGCCAGCAGTGAACTAAGGAACACTGAAGCTTTCTTT
>TRBJ1-3|TRBV7-9|many|11|.
CASSLAGYFYF
TGTGCCAGCAGCTTAGCTGGGTATTTTTATTTT
>TRBJ2-2|TRBV5-4|few|15|.
CASSLQGRGTGELFF
TGTGCCAGCAGCTTGCAGGGTCGGGGCACCGGGGAGCTGTTTTTT
>TRBJ1-1|TRBV7-9|many|13|.
CASIGGGYSEAFF
TGTGCCAGCATAGGGGGGGGTTATTCTGAAGCTTTCTTT
>TRBJ2-2|TRBV24-1|.|13|TRBD2
CATGTSDPGELFF
TGTGCCACGGGGACTAGCGATCCCGGGGAGCTGTTTTTT
>TRBJ1-5|TRBV5-1|.|15|.
CASSYTGLSVEPQHF
TGCGCCAGCAGCTACACAGGGTTGAGTGTTGAGCCCCAGCATTTT
>TRBJ2-1|TRBV7-8|.|15|.
CASSLGRGPANEQFF
TGTGCCAGCAGCTTAGGCAGGGGCCCCGCCAATGAGCAGTTCTTC
>TRBJ1-5|TRBV9|many|13|.
CASSVAEGQPQHF
TGTGCCAGCAGCGTAGCTGAGGGACAGCCCCAGCATTTT